Presented here are 17 T cell receptor delta chains from one specimen sequenced in a study of gamma-delta T cells after stem cell transplantation. TCRdb processed the RT-PCR reads again with the CATT caller. The profile shows around 2,000 delta-chain clones, roughly 1% of them singletons. The source material was gamma-delta T cells. The receptors were gathered from a human donor. It is not recorded whose cells these are; they may come from a transplant donor.

About this clone itself: The protein given by TCRdb reflects a much larger clone and differs at residue 15 from this DNA's translation, likely from a read error; the protein shown is the DNA's translation. The chain joins TRDV1 to TRDJ1; the match to TRDD2 covers 9 bases. The CDR3 is made up of 19 amino acids. V lost 3 bases and J lost 7; bases outside the gene matches: 21. The germline V gene encodes CDR1 TSWWSYY and CDR2 QGS. CDR3 amino acids: CALGDYSFLLPQWSGKLIF. CDR3 coding DNA: TGTGCTCTTGGGGATTACTCCTTCCTACTCCCCCAGTGGAGTGGTAAACTCATCTTT.

On this clone itself: TCRdb's listed protein matches a much larger clone and diverges from this DNA's translation at residue 13, likely through a read error; the protein shown comes from the DNA. The rearrangement uses TRDV2 and TRDJ1; TRDD3 agrees at 9 bases. The V segment lost 1 base and the J segment 3 bases; nucleotides outside the gene matches: 14. CDR1 is GEAIGNYY and CDR2 is EKD in the germline V gene. The CDR3 consists of 18 residues. CDR3 loop: CACDTLHSVGDSADKLIF. The CDR3 DNA reads as TGTGCCTGTGACACTCTTCACAGTGTGGGGGATAGCGCCGATAAACTCATCTTT.

As to this clone: TCRdb attributes to this sequence the protein of a much larger clone, which differs from the DNA translation at residue 8; a read error is likely, and the protein displayed is translated from the DNA. The chain joins TRDV2 to TRDJ1; 10 nucleotides line up with TRDD3. V gave up 0 bases and J gave up 0 bases; unmatched junction bases: 9. The CDR3 totals 18 residues. Germline loops: CDR1 GEAIGNYY, CDR2 EKD. The DNA for the CDR3 is TGTGCCTGTGACACCGTGTCGCCGGGGGATACGTACACCGATAAACTCATCTTT. This sequence encodes CACDTVSPGDTYTDKLIF.

Concerning this clone itself: This may arise from a read error, as a much more abundant clone is one base away. The CDR3 is CACDTVLGDTRSRDTRQMFF. Here the CDR3 DNA reads TGTGCCTGTGACACCGTACTGGGGGATACGCGCTCCCGGGACACCCGACAGATGTTTTTC. This rearrangement joins TRDV2 to TRDJ3; TRDD3 matches at 13 bases. Germline loops: CDR1 GEAIGNYY, CDR2 EKD. CDR3 length: 20 amino acids.

As to this clone: A read error likely explains this, since a far larger clone differs by one base. Other DNA sequences in this sample translate to the same CDR3. The chain links TRDV2 to TRDJ1; 11 bases line up with TRDD3. Germline lookup yields CDR1 GEAIGNYY and CDR2 EKD. This CDR3 spans 14 amino acids. This CDR3 is CACDTLGDTRELIF. CDR3 DNA: TGCGCCTGTGACACCCTGGGGGATACCCGGGAACTCATCTTT.

This clone is medium-sized by share. A read error is the likely source, as a far larger clone sits one nucleotide away. The J gene is TRDJ1, the V gene TRDV2; D is unclear. The V gene lost 0 bases and the J gene lost 4 bases, with 8 bases spanning the gap. Per germline, CDR1 GEAIGNYY and CDR2 EKD. The CDR3 is 13 residues long. The CDR3 spells CACDTELIDKLIF. The DNA for the CDR3 is TGTGCCTGTGACACCGAGCTCATCGATAAACTCATCTTT.

The chain has TRDV2 and TRDJ1; TRDD3 matches 7 bases. This CDR3 is built from 17 residues. Germline V CDR1 and CDR2: GEAIGNYY, EKD. V dropped 2 bases and J dropped 3; count of bases not matched to a gene: 14. CDR3 in amino acids: CACDILTGDSGPDKLIF. The DNA of the CDR3 is TGTGCCTGTGACATTCTCACTGGGGATTCAGGTCCCGATAAACTCATCTTT.

By share of the sample, this clone is large (0.1 to 1%). Other DNA sequences in this sample translate to the same CDR3. The rearrangement joins TRDV2 to TRDJ3; 11 bases agree with TRDD3. Germline V gene data show CDR1 as GEAIGNYY and CDR2 as EKD. CDR3 length: 19 amino acids. The V segment lost 0 bases and the J segment 2 bases; nucleotides outside the gene matches: 5. CDR3 sequence reads: CACDTVLGDKAWDTRQMFF. As DNA, the CDR3 is TGTGCCTGTGACACCGTACTGGGGGATAAAGCCTGGGACACCCGACAGATGTTTTTC.

This clone was observed a handful of times. Possible read error: a much larger clone is one base away. CDR3 region: CACGTGFSSLLGDKFVPKNTDKLIF. The CDR3 region has the DNA TGTGCCTGTGGCACCGGATTTTCCTCACTTCTGGGGGATAAATTTGTGCCCAAAAACACCGATAAACTCATCTTT. The chain employs TRDV2 and TRDJ1; 10 nucleotides match TRDD3. The CDR3 is made up of 25 amino acids. Per the germline V gene, CDR1 is GEAIGNYY and CDR2 is EKD.

This clone was seen a few times. With only one base between it and a far larger clone, this is likely a read error. Other DNA sequences in the sample encode the same CDR3. V gene TRDV2 combines with J gene TRDJ1; 10 bases are shared with TRDD3. Germline CDR1 and CDR2: GEAIGNYY and EKD. The CDR3 runs 18 residues. Trimming removed 0 bases from V and 5 bases from J; junction bases left unmatched: 14. The CDR3, as DNA: TGTGCCTGTGACACCGTCGGTGGGGGATACTCAGACCCAGATAAACTCATCTTT. This codes for CACDTVGGGYSDPDKLIF.

Details on this clone: TCRdb pairs this DNA with a much larger clone's protein that differs at residue 17, likely a read error; the protein shown was translated from the DNA. J is TRDJ1 and V is TRDV3, with 10 bases that match TRDD3. CDR1 and CDR2 (germline): TVYSNPD, GDNSRS (reference sequence). V shed 4 bases, J shed 6 bases, and the junction held 32 bases outside the gene matches. The CDR3 contains 21 residues. The CDR3 DNA follows: TGTGCCTGTGACACTGTGGGGAGTACTGGGGGATTTCGGGTCGAGGCCAATAAACTCATCTTT. The encoded protein is CACDTVGSTGGFRVEANKLIF. The full variable domain, its missing parts supplied by reference TRDV3 and TRDJ1, is CDKVTQSSPDQTVASGSEVVLLCTYDTVYSNPDLFWYRIRPDYSFQFVFYGDNSRSEGADFTQGRFSVKHILTQKAFHLVISPVRTEDSATYYCACDTVGSTGGFRVEANKLIFGKGTRVTVEP.

A note on this clone: TCRdb records a much larger clone's protein for this DNA, with a difference at residue 3 that likely arises from a read error; the protein given is the translation of the DNA. The chain is built from TRDV2 and TRDJ1; TRDD3 agrees at 11 bases. The germline CDR1 and CDR2 sequences are GEAIGNYY and EKD. The CDR3 totals 16 residues. CDR3: CARDRLGDIWPDKLIF. DNA of the CDR3: TGTGCCCGTGACCGACTGGGGGATATTTGGCCCGATAAACTCATCTTT.

As to this clone: A far larger clone is one nucleotide away, so this likely arose from a read error. V gene TRDV2 combines with J gene TRDJ1; 8 bases agree with TRDD3. The CDR3 is 20 amino acids. Germline CDR1 and CDR2: GEAIGNYY and EKD. The ends lost 3 bases at V and 1 base at J; junction bases unmatched: 21. The CDR3 sequence is CACDPVDVLGGPEGTDKLIF. The CDR3 DNA sequence: TGTGCCTGTGACCCCGTTGATGTACTGGGGGGTCCGGAGGGCACCGATAAACTCATCTTT.

Remarks on this clone: The protein TCRdb lists belongs to a much larger clone and differs from this DNA's translation at residue 11, which points to a read error; the protein shown is made from the DNA. CDR3 sequence: CACDPLLGEIRYTYKLIF. Here the CDR3 DNA reads TGTGCCTGTGACCCCTTACTGGGGGAGATACGGTACACCTATAAACTCATCTTT. The chain has TRDV2 and TRDJ1; 9 bases agree with TRDD3. The germline V gene has CDR1 GEAIGNYY and CDR2 EKD. The CDR3 length is 18 residues.

This clone was counted a few times. This sequence is one base from a far larger clone and is likely a read error. This chain joins TRDV2 and TRDJ1; no firm D call. V gave up 5 bases and J gave up 3 bases, with 15 bases separating them. CDR1 is GEAIGNYY and CDR2 is EKD in the germline V gene. The CDR3 has 14 amino acids. For the CDR3, the DNA is TGTGCCTGTGGCACGGTAGGTCCTCCCGATAAACTCATCTTT. As protein: CACGTVGPPDKLIF.

The chain employs TRDV2 and TRDJ1, with TRDD3 identical over 12 bases. Trimming at V came to 1 base and at J to 7 bases, leaving 9 bases not matched to a gene. Germline-derived CDR1 and CDR2 are GEAIGNYY and EKD. This CDR3 is 16 amino acids long. CDR3 amino acids: CACDTGTGGYSSKLIF. CDR3 coding DNA: TGTGCCTGTGACACTGGTACTGGGGGATACTCCAGTAAACTCATCTTT.

Note on this clone: This DNA translates differently at residue 5 from the TCRdb protein, which is that of a much larger clone; a read error is likely, and the protein shown is the DNA's own translation. The chain links TRDV2 to TRDJ1, with 7 bases lining up with TRDD3. Trimming took 3 bases from V and 0 from J; bases not matched to a gene: 15. From germline, CDR1 is GEAIGNYY and CDR2 EKD. CDR3 length equals 18 residues. CDR3 in DNA: TGTGCCTGTGACGCCGTAGCAACTGGGGACCCGTACACCGATAAACTCATCTTT. Its protein product is CACDAVATGDPYTDKLIF.